A single sample is the source of the 21 T cell receptor beta chains below, sequenced in a study of T-cell reconstitution after alpha-beta-depleted transplantation in children. Unique molecular identifiers featured in how the TCRbeta library was prepared. TCRdb independently ran MiXCR on the PCR reads; one entry per CDR3 protein. The sample includes roughly 180,000 distinct CDR3 sequences, around 10% of them seen just once. This material consisted of PBMCs, taken before TCRalphabeta/CD19-depleted stem cell transplant. The receptors come from a boy aged 2 to 10 with acute myeloid leukemia, due to receive a stem cell transplant.

This clonotype was recorded at least ten times. CDR3 region: CASSPRDLFGREQFF. Written as DNA, the CDR3 is TGTGCCAGCAGCCCTAGGGACCTCTTCGGCCGTGAGCAGTTCTTC. The V gene is TRBV5-6, the J gene TRBJ2-1; the D call may be TRBD1 or TRBD2 (5 bases each). The germline gives CDR1 SGHDT, CDR2 YYEEEE. This CDR3 has 15 residues. Trimming removed 4 bases from V and 9 bases from J, with 20 bases in between.

This clonotype was counted at least ten times. The chain is built from TRBV28 and TRBJ2-7; 7 nucleotides align to TRBD1. There are 14 residues in the CDR3. V gave up 2 bases and J gave up 5 bases; unmatched junction bases: 6. The germline V gene has CDR1 MDHEN and CDR2 SYDVKM. CDR3: CASSLVTGWNEQYF. The CDR3 nucleotides read TGTGCCAGCAGTTTAGTGACAGGGTGGAACGAGCAGTACTTC. Full variable domain (rest looked up from reference TRBV28 and TRBJ2-7): DVKVTQSSRYLVKRTGEKVFLECVQDMDHENMFWYRQDPGLGLRLIYFSYDVKMKEKGDIPEGYSVSREKKERFSLILESASTNQTSMYLCASSLVTGWNEQYFGPGTRLTVT.

J is TRBJ1-1 and V is TRBV10-2; no definite D call. In germline, CDR1 is WSHSY, CDR2 SAAADI. V lost 7 bases, J lost 0 bases, and 18 bases lay in between. The CDR3 runs 16 residues. The CDR3 loop is CASNPTARSLNTEAFF. DNA for the CDR3: TGCGCCAGCAACCCGACGGCCCGGAGTTTGAACACTGAAGCTTTCTTT.

This clonotype was detected ten times or more. In DNA, the CDR3 is TGTGCCAGCAGTCCAGAAGGCCTGATCTCCTACGAGCAGTACTTC. This sequence encodes CASSPEGLISYEQYF. The V call is TRBV9, the J call TRBJ2-7; D not resolved. V shed 5 bases and J shed 0 bases, with 15 bases lying between them. The V gene's germline CDR1 is SGDLS and CDR2 YYNGEE. The CDR3 spans 15 residues.

This clonotype was counted ten times or more. The rearrangement links TRBV20-1 to TRBJ2-5; TRBD2 is a possible D gene (6 bases). CDR1 is DFQATT and CDR2 is SNEGSKA in the germline V gene (reference sequence). The CDR3 covers 14 residues. The V gene lost 3 bases and the J gene lost 5 bases, with 16 bases spanning the gap. This chain's CDR3 is CSASDISGGETQYF. The CDR3 DNA reads as TGCAGTGCTAGTGATATTAGCGGCGGGGAGACCCAGTACTTC.

A note on this clonotype: Just one base apart from a much larger clone, this may be a read error. The conserved phenylalanine or tryptophan normally closing the CDR3 is absent here, so this likely arose from a read error. The chain combines TRBV5-1 with TRBJ2-7, with 12 bases identical to TRBD2. The CDR3 loop spans 15 amino acids. CDR1 is SGHRS and CDR2 is YFSETQ in the germline V gene. V lost 2 bases, J lost 4 bases, and 4 bases stayed unmatched. The DNA for the CDR3 is TGCGCCAGCAGCTTTACGACTAGCGGGAGTTACGAGCAGTACTCC. Amino acids: CASSFTTSGSYEQYS.

This rearrangement joins TRBV30 to TRBJ1-4, with 8 nucleotides matching TRBD1. CDR1 and CDR2 from the germline V gene are GTSNPN and SVGIG (reference sequence). J was trimmed by 4 bases and V by 1 base; bases with no gene match: 5. CDR3 length equals 15 residues. The CDR3: CAWSGGQGRNEKLFF. The CDR3 nucleotides read TGTGCCTGGAGTGGTGGACAGGGCCGTAATGAAAAACTGTTTTTT.

This clonotype was seen at least ten times. This sequence joins TRBV12-3 or TRBV12-4 and TRBJ1-6; unclear D gene. With 5 bases removed from V and 4 bases from J, the gap between germline ends came to 12 bases. The CDR3 runs 15 residues. CDR3 nucleotide sequence: TGTGCCAGCAGTCCGAGAGGGATGTATAATTCACCCCTCCACTTT. Amino acid sequence: CASSPRGMYNSPLHF.

This clonotype was detected only a few times. The chain is built from TRBV20-1 and TRBJ2-2; TRBD2 aligns across 7 bases. Germline V gene lookup returns CDR1 DFQATT and CDR2 SNEGSKA (reference sequence). J gave up 5 bases and V 6 bases, and 9 bases lay outside the gene matches. This CDR3 contains 14 residues. The CDR3 loop is CSADHPGGTGELFF. Written as DNA, the CDR3 is TGCAGTGCCGACCATCCCGGGGGGACCGGGGAGCTGTTTTTT.

There are many counts of this clonotype. The genes are TRBV7-6 and TRBJ2-7; a possible D gene is TRBD1 (6 bases). The germline gives CDR1 SGHVS, CDR2 FNYEAQ. Trimming pared 3 bases from V and 0 bases from J, leaving 12 bases between. The length of the CDR3 is 15 residues. The CDR3, as DNA: TGTGCCAGCAGCTTCGGCAGGGGAACCTCCTACGAGCAGTACTTC. This sequence encodes CASSFGRGTSYEQYF.

This clonotype showed up many times. The V call is TRBV29-1, the J call TRBJ1-1, with 9 bases fitting TRBD1. CDR3 size: 13 residues. Germline V gene lookup returns CDR1 SQVTM and CDR2 ANQGSEA. V was clipped by 8 bases and J by 4 bases; unmatched bases: 8. The CDR3 spells CSTRTGGGTEAFF. For the CDR3, the DNA is TGCAGCACGAGAACAGGGGGCGGCACTGAAGCTTTCTTT.

Ten or more counts support this clonotype. The rearrangement uses TRBV27 and TRBJ2-1; no firm D call. This CDR3 contains 15 residues. Deletions cut 2 bases from V and 2 bases from J, with 10 bases between. Germline V gene lookup returns CDR1 MNHEY and CDR2 SMNVEV (reference sequence). CDR3 region: CASSLGRYPYNEQFF. The CDR3 DNA sequence: TGTGCCAGCAGTTTAGGACGGTATCCCTACAATGAGCAGTTCTTC.

This clonotype has ten or more counts. The rearrangement links TRBV15 to TRBJ2-5, with 7 bases that match TRBD2. CDR1 is LNHNV, CDR2 YYDKDF, per germline (reference sequence). CDR3 length equals 12 residues. With V trimmed by 5 bases and J by 4 bases, 1 base remained unmatched. CDR3 protein: CATSGRAETQYF. The CDR3 bases are TGTGCCACCAGCGGGAGGGCAGAGACCCAGTACTTC. Full variable domain (rest looked up from reference TRBV15 and TRBJ2-5): DAMVIQNPRYQVTQFGKPVTLSCSQTLNHNVMYWYQQKSSQAPKLLFHYYDKDFNNEADTPDNFQSRRPNTSFCFLDIRSPGLGDTAMYLCATSGRAETQYFGPGTRLLVL.

This clonotype was found many times. The rearrangement links TRBV20-1 to TRBJ1-5; 8 nucleotides agree with TRBD1. V lost 3 bases, J lost 9 bases, and 19 bases stayed unmatched. CDR3 length equals 17 residues. Germline V gene data show CDR1 as DFQATT and CDR2 as SNEGSKA (reference sequence). CDR3 residues: CSASKFKRQGLKGPQHF. The CDR3 region has the DNA TGCAGTGCTAGCAAATTCAAAAGACAGGGGCTTAAAGGGCCCCAGCATTTT.

There are many counts of this clonotype. V gene TRBV6-1 combines with J gene TRBJ2-1; D gene uncertain. Germline assignment: CDR1 MNHNS and CDR2 SASEGT. This CDR3 has 16 amino acids. Trimming cost V 1 base and J 8 bases, with 18 bases left between them. CDR3 sequence reads: CASSEVARDWRHEQFF. CDR3 DNA sequence: TGTGCCAGCAGTGAAGTTGCACGTGACTGGCGCCATGAGCAGTTCTTC.

This clonotype was recorded a few times. V is TRBV5-1 and J is TRBJ2-7, with 8 bases that match TRBD1. The V gene end was trimmed by 0 bases and the J gene end by 2 bases; junction bases not matched to a gene: 4. The length of the CDR3 is 15 residues. CDR1 is SGHRS, CDR2 YFSETQ, per germline. The CDR3 is CASSLGWTGTYEQYF. For the CDR3, the DNA is TGCGCCAGCAGCTTGGGCTGGACAGGGACCTACGAGCAGTACTTC.

This clonotype was found many times. The chain joins TRBV9 to TRBJ2-6, with D tentatively TRBD2 (5 bases). CDR3 length equals 12 residues. Germline V gene sequence: CDR1 SGDLS, CDR2 YYNGEE. Deletions cut 7 bases from V and 8 bases from J, with 10 bases between. CDR3 in amino acids: CASGSGPNVLTF. CDR3 nucleotide sequence: TGTGCCAGCGGCAGCGGACCCAACGTCCTGACTTTC.

A few counts support this clonotype. The chain links TRBV18 to TRBJ2-5, with TRBD2 as a possible D gene (5 bases). The V gene's germline CDR1 is KGHSH and CDR2 LQKENI. The germline V and J ends were trimmed by 3 bases and 3 bases, with 5 bases remaining between them. The CDR3 is 12 residues long. CDR3 amino acids: CASSPREETQYF. In DNA, the CDR3 is TGTGCCAGCTCACCGAGGGAAGAGACCCAGTACTTC.

This clonotype was picked up many times. This chain joins TRBV7-2 and TRBJ2-1, with 8 bases lining up with TRBD2. The CDR3 length is 14 residues. The germline V gene has CDR1 SGHTA and CDR2 FQGNSA. V lost 8 bases to trimming and J lost 0 bases; unmatched junction nucleotides: 3. This chain's CDR3 is CASSAGGSYNEQFF. The DNA of the CDR3 is TGTGCCAGCTCGGCGGGGGGCTCCTACAATGAGCAGTTCTTC.

This clonotype has a handful of counts. J is TRBJ2-7 and V is TRBV5-4, with 10 bases identical to TRBD2. Germline trimming cut 5 bases from V and 4 bases from J; bases unmatched to any gene: 9. This CDR3 is built from 15 residues. CDR1 is SGHNT and CDR2 is YYREEE in the germline V gene (reference sequence). In DNA, the CDR3 is TGTGCCAGCAGTAGGGCTAGCGGGAGCGGTTACGAGCAGTACTTC. It specifies CASSRASGSGYEQYF.

This clonotype was seen ten or more times. The rearrangement uses TRBV5-1 and TRBJ2-1, with no clear D. CDR3 length: 13 amino acids. Germline V gene data show CDR1 as SGHRS and CDR2 as YFSETQ. Deletions cut 0 bases from V and 8 bases from J, with 9 bases between. The CDR3 here is CASSLAPSDEQFF. CDR3 in DNA: TGCGCCAGCAGCTTGGCCCCTTCGGATGAGCAGTTCTTC.